This entry is about one T cell receptor (beta chain). Its antigen is still unknown. Within the sample, other DNA sequences also encode this same CDR3. These data originate in a study of shared clonotypes between healthy human individuals. Whole-study findings and limits: Memory subsets had estimated richness that was generally smaller than that of naive subsets.

The trim removed 4 bases at V and 5 bases at J, leaving 9 bases unmatched. This CDR3 has 16 amino acids. CDR1 and CDR2 (germline): MNHEY, SMNVEV (reference sequence). Repertoires were generated with immunoSEQ multiplex PCR, while TCRdb's copy carries only in-frame clones and drops some. Of millions of clones in the sample, over 85% were seen once. The V and J genes are TRBV27 and TRBJ2-2; 8 nucleotides align to TRBD1. Sequenced input: naive CD4+ T cells sorted from blood. This sample's subset: CD45RA+ positively selected. The origin of this receptor is a man younger than 35 in good health. CDR3 sequence: CASSSRTGFFTGELFF. CDR3 in DNA: TGTGCCAGCAGTTCGAGGACAGGGTTCTTTACCGGGGAGCTGTTTTTT.